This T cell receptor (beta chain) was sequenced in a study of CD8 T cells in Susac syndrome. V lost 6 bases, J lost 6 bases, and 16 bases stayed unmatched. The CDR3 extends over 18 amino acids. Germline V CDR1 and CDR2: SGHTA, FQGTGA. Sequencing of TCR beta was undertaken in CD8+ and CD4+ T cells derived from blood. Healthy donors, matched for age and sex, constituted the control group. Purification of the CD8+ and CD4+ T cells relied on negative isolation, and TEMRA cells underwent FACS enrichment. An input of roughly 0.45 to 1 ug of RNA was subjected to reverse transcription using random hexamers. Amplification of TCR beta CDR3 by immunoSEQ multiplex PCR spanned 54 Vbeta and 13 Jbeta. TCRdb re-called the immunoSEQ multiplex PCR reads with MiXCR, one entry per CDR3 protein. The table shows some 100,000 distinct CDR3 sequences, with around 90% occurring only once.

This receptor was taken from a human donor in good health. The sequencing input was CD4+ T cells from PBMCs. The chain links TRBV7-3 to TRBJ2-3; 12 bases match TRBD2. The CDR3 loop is CASRQGYPSGGAGDTQYF. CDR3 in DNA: TGTGCCAGCAGACAAGGCTACCCTAGCGGGGGGGCAGGGGATACGCAGTATTTT.